What follows is one T cell receptor (beta chain) and its context. This entry belongs to a study of CD8 T cells in Susac syndrome. V lost 5 bases to trimming and J lost 3 bases, with 13 bases between them. CDR3 length: 14 amino acids. cDNA came from approximately 0.5 to 1 ug RNA primed by random hexamers. TCRdb reprocessed the immunoSEQ multiplex PCR reads via MiXCR and lists one record per CDR3 protein. The sample consists of about 200,000 distinct CDR3 sequences, 90% to 95% of them appearing once. The chain joins TRBV12-3 or TRBV12-4 to TRBJ1-1; D is uncertain. The specimen was CD4+ T cells from PBMCs. The clonotype comes from a human donor in good health. The CDR3 region has the DNA TGTGCCAGCAGTCCCCAAAGCACCTACACTGAAGCTTTCTTT. Protein: CASSPQSTYTEAFF.